The 27 T cell receptor beta chains below were found in one sample sequenced in a study of tissue T cells after allogeneic stem cell transplantation (dated by TCRdb to between 2021 and 2023). The library was generated by the immunoSEQ multiplex PCR assay. TCRdb re-hosts the immuneACCESS table, in-frame sequences only. Its copies lack some clones; in the studies checked, an unresolved V gene accounts for under half of them, and the cause for the rest is not known. A total of 20,000 to 25,000 clones appear in this sample, around 77% of them only once. Jointly, the top ten make up under 0.75% of the sample. The sequenced material came from spleen. These receptors all stem from a female BALB/c mouse in good health. Mice of this line possess the MHC haplotype H2-d.

This clone was counted only a few times. Each gene name is a mouse one. The CDR3 goes on 1 residue after the read ends, and that part is filled in from the germline J gene. The chain joins TRBV13-3 to TRBJ2-2, with D unclear. Trimming left V 0 bases short and J 4 bases short, with 4 bases between. This CDR3 is 13 amino acids long. The germline V gene encodes CDR1 NNHDY and CDR2 SYVADS. The CDR3 here is CASSDGTTGQLYF. Partial CDR3 DNA: TGTGCCAGCAGTGATGGCACCACCGGGCAGCTCTAC.

This clone was detected only once. Gene labels here are mouse ones. The read terminates 1 residue ahead of where the CDR3 ends, so the germline J gene completes it. This rearrangement joins TRBV3 to TRBJ2-5; D might be TRBD2 (5 bases). V lost 0 bases and J lost 4, with 5 bases in between. This CDR3 region has 13 residues. CDR1 SNHLY and CDR2 FYNGKV come from the germline V gene (reference sequence). The CDR3 DNA, read in part, is TGTGCCAGCAGCTTAGCCTGGGAAGACACCCAGTAC. Encoded protein: CASSLAWEDTQY. The complete CDR3 reads CASSLAWEDTQYF.

Concerning this clone: Its ends do not fully match the called genes, so a read error is possible. Germline and genes: mouse. The CDR3 end is not reached by the read, which stops 1 residue before it; the germline J gene fills it in. The rearrangement joins TRBV20 to TRBJ2-4; the match to TRBD2 covers 9 bases. The CDR3 spans 13 residues. From germline, CDR1 is GFQATS and CDR2 STVNSAI. CDR3 loop: CGARLGAQHTLYF. CDR3 DNA (partial): TGTGGTGCCCGACTGGGGGCTCAACACACCTTGTAC.

With regard to this clone: Gene and germline names: mouse. The CDR3 end is not reached by the read, which stops 1 residue before it; the germline J gene fills it in. The rearrangement joins TRBV5 to TRBJ1-6, with no clear D. TRBJ1-6 is flagged as an ORF with uncertain function. V shed 4 bases and J shed 0 bases, with 7 bases lying between them. The CDR3 sequence is 15 residues long. Germline CDR1 LGHNA, CDR2 YNLKQL (reference sequence). Partial CDR3 DNA: TGTGCCAGCAGCCCACAGAATTCCTATAATTCGCCCCTCTAC. Its translation: CASSPQNSYNSPLY. The whole CDR3 protein reads CASSPQNSYNSPLYF.

Turning to this clone: Gene names and germline refer to mouse. The read falls 1 residue short of the CDR3 end, and the missing part is taken from the germline J gene. The V gene is TRBV29, the J gene TRBJ1-4, with 8 bases fitting TRBD1. The CDR3 is 15 residues long. Germline values: CDR1 MSHET, CDR2 SYDVDS. Trimming at V came to 4 bases and at J to 3 bases, leaving 4 bases not matched to a gene. CDR3 DNA (partial): TGTGCTAGCAGTTCCCGGACAGGGCCCAACGAAAGATTATTT. This sequence encodes CASSSRTGPNERLF. The full CDR3 protein reads CASSSRTGPNERLFF.

With regard to this clone: Each gene name is a mouse one. Read data end 1 residue before the CDR3 end; the end is taken from the germline J gene. The chain carries TRBV13-3 and TRBJ1-1; D ambiguous. Germline values: CDR1 NNHDY, CDR2 SYVADS. The germline V and J ends were trimmed by 2 bases and 1 base, with 6 bases remaining between them. The CDR3 runs 13 residues. CDR3 residues: CASSEAENTEVFF. The sequenced part of the CDR3 DNA is TGTGCCAGCAGTGAGGCAGAAAACACAGAAGTCTTC.

Note on this clone: The genes and germline here are from mouse. The read comes to an end 1 residue before the CDR3 does, leaving the germline J gene to fill in the end. The chain uses TRBV17 and TRBJ2-7; 8 positions agree with TRBD2. V shed 3 bases, J shed 0 bases, and the junction held 4 bases outside the gene matches. This CDR3 is built from 15 residues. Germline V gene data show CDR1 as MNHDT and CDR2 as YYDKIL. CDR3 in amino acids: CASSSPGGSSYEQYF. Incomplete CDR3 DNA: TGTGCTAGCAGTAGTCCTGGGGGGAGCTCCTATGAACAGTAC.

A word on this clone: Germline and genes: mouse. The read ends 1 residue shy of where the CDR3 ends; the end is completed using the germline J gene. The V gene is TRBV13-2, the J gene TRBJ2-4; 10 nucleotides agree with TRBD2. CDR3 size: 15 residues. Losses at the gene ends were 2 bases for V and 3 bases for J; bases not matched to a gene: 3. CDR1 and CDR2 (germline): NNHNN, SYGAGS (reference sequence). CDR3 amino acids: CASGDAGGAQNTLYF. The sequenced part of the CDR3 DNA is TGTGCCAGCGGTGACGCTGGGGGGGCGCAAAACACCTTGTAC.

Notes on this clone: These gene names are mouse names. The observed sequence ends 1 residue before the CDR3 terminus, with the missing tail filled in from the germline J gene. The V call is TRBV5, the J call TRBJ2-1; 11 bases are shared with TRBD2. The CDR3 sequence is 14 residues long. V trimming: 4 bases; J trimming: 6 bases; junction bases outside the gene matches: 2. Germline CDR1 is LGHNA and CDR2 is YNLKQL (reference sequence). CDR3 sequence: CASSPGLGAAEQFF. The covered CDR3 bases are TGTGCCAGCAGCCCGGGACTGGGGGCTGCTGAGCAGTTC.

About this clone: The gene names given are mouse names. The read stops 1 residue short of the end of the CDR3; the missing end is completed from the germline J gene. Within the sample, other DNA sequences also encode this same CDR3. The rearrangement uses TRBV13-1 and TRBJ1-3, with D perhaps matching TRBD1 (6 bases). CDR3 length equals 16 residues. Germline CDR1 and CDR2: NSHNY and SYGAGN. The ends were cut back, 0 bases at V and 4 bases at J, with 14 bases in the middle. The CDR3: CASSDVPGAGGNTLYF. The part of the CDR3 DNA that was read is TGTGCCAGCAGTGATGTTCCGGGGGCGGGGGGAAATACGCTCTAT.

About this clone itself: Mouse gene names apply. The read gets to within 1 residue of the CDR3 end, and the germline J gene fills in the rest. The chain has TRBV4 and TRBJ2-1, with TRBD2 matching over 8 bases. The length of the CDR3 is 15 residues. V dropped 3 bases and J dropped 0; count of bases not matched to a gene: 1. From germline, CDR1 is LGHDT and CDR2 YNNKQL (reference sequence). The covered CDR3 bases are TGTGCCAGCAGCTATCTGGGGGGTAACTATGCTGAGCAGTTC. The encoded protein is CASSYLGGNYAEQF. The entire CDR3 reads CASSYLGGNYAEQFF.

This clone has a handful of counts. The gene names here belong to mouse. The read comes to an end 1 residue before the CDR3 does, leaving the germline J gene to fill in the end. This rearrangement joins TRBV31 to TRBJ1-3; no clear D gene. This CDR3 region has 13 residues. V lost 1 base and J lost 0, with 4 bases in between. Germline assignment: CDR1 GKSSPN and CDR2 SITVG. The part of the CDR3 DNA that was read is TGTGCCTGGAGTCACAATTCTGGAAATACGCTCTAT. Protein sequence: CAWSHNSGNTLY. The whole CDR3 sequence is CAWSHNSGNTLYF.

Notes on this clone: These gene names are mouse names. Sequencing ends 1 residue short of the CDR3 end; the germline J gene provides the rest. V usage is TRBV20 and J usage is TRBJ1-5; 9 positions agree with TRBD1. The CDR3 loop spans 14 amino acids. The germline V gene has CDR1 GFQATS and CDR2 STVNSAI. V trimming: 5 bases; J trimming: 2 bases; junction bases outside the gene matches: 4. The sequenced part of the CDR3 DNA is TGTGGTGCTTTACAGGGGGCTGACAACCAGGCTCCGCTT. This translates into CGALQGADNQAPL. The full-length CDR3 reads as CGALQGADNQAPLF.

Points on this clone: The germline and genes are mouse ones. The missing CDR3 end, 1 residue past where the read stops, is filled in from the germline J gene. This chain links TRBV5 with TRBJ2-5; 9 bases align to TRBD2. V was clipped by 0 bases and J by 3 bases; unmatched bases: 1. Germline CDR1 is LGHNA and CDR2 is YNLKQL (reference sequence). The CDR3 runs to 15 residues. CDR3 amino acids: CASSQEGTGQDTQYF. The part of the CDR3 DNA that was read is TGTGCCAGCAGCCAAGAAGGGACTGGGCAAGACACCCAGTAC.

A note on this clone: The gene symbols are mouse symbols. The read terminates 1 residue before the CDR3 end, so the remaining end is supplied by the germline J gene. The chain links TRBV5 to TRBJ1-1; perhaps TRBD1 as D (6 bases). The V end lost 6 bases, the J end lost 4 bases, and 15 bases lay between the germline ends. This CDR3 region has 14 residues. The V gene's germline CDR1 is LGHNA and CDR2 YNLKQL (reference sequence). The CDR3 protein is CASSPPGAGTEVFF. The CDR3 bases that were read are TGTGCCAGCAGTCCCCCGGGGGCGGGCACAGAAGTCTTC.

The sample holds one count of this clone. Gene names refer to mouse genes. The CDR3 goes on 1 residue after the read ends, and that part is filled in from the germline J gene. The chain joins TRBV14 to TRBJ2-5; weak D call: TRBD2 (5 bases). CDR3 size: 15 residues. Germline loops: CDR1 SGHDT, CDR2 FRDEAV. V was cut by 1 base and J by 0 bases, with 9 bases left in between. The CDR3 loop reads CASSFGWANQDTQYF. The CDR3 DNA, read in part, is TGTGCCAGCAGTTTCGGCTGGGCTAACCAAGACACCCAGTAC.

On this clone itself: Genes and germline are mouse. Read coverage stops 1 residue before the CDR3 terminus; the germline J gene supplies the remainder. The rearrangement joins TRBV19 to TRBJ2-2; 8 bases are shared with TRBD1. The CDR3 consists of 14 residues. CDR1 FNHDT and CDR2 SITEND come from the germline V gene (reference sequence). V gave up 5 bases and J gave up 2 bases; unmatched junction bases: 2. The CDR3: CASSQGANTGQLYF. The DNA read from the CDR3 is TGTGCCAGCAGCCAGGGGGCGAACACCGGGCAGCTCTAC. Full variable domain (outside the CDR3, taken from reference TRBV19 and TRBJ2-2): GGIITQTPKFLIGQEGQKLTLKCQQNFNHDTMYWYRQDSGKGLRLIYYSITENDLQKGDLSEGYDASREKKSSFSLTVTSAQKNEMAVFLCASSQGANTGQLYFGEGSKLTVL.

This clone occurred once. Each gene name is a mouse one. The CDR3 protein is CASSRGAETLYF. Partial CDR3 DNA: TGTGCCAGCAGCAGGGGTGCAGAAACGCTGTAT. The chain carries TRBV2 and TRBJ2-3, with D hard to call. The read falls 1 residue short of the CDR3 end, and the missing part is taken from the germline J gene. With 5 bases removed from V and 1 base from J, the gap between germline ends came to 4 bases. The CDR3 is made up of 12 amino acids. Looked up from germline, CDR1 is LGHNA and CDR2 is YSYQKL.

A remark on this clone: Germline and genes here are mouse. The read ends 1 residue early relative to the CDR3; the germline J gene fills the gap. The rearrangement joins TRBV14 to TRBJ1-3, with D possibly matching TRBD1 (6 bases). This CDR3 region has 14 residues. The V and J ends lost 2 bases and 2 bases respectively, with 8 bases between them. Germline CDR1 reads SGHDT; CDR2 reads FRDEAV. The part of the CDR3 DNA that was read is TGTGCCAGCAGTTTACAGGGACCTGGAAATACGCTCTAT. Encoded protein: CASSLQGPGNTLY. Given in full, the CDR3 is CASSLQGPGNTLYF.

A remark on this clone: Gene and germline names: mouse. The read terminates 1 residue ahead of where the CDR3 ends, so the germline J gene completes it. V is TRBV31 and J is TRBJ1-6, with 8 bases fitting TRBD1. TRBJ1-6 is treated as an ORF (open reading frame) with a function not yet certain. The CDR3 totals 16 residues. Germline V lookup: CDR1 GKSSPN, CDR2 SITVG. Trimming at V came to 0 bases and at J to 0 bases, leaving 1 base not matched to a gene. The sequenced CDR3 bases are TGTGCCTGGAGTCTCCAGGGGGCTTCCTATAATTCGCCCCTCTAC. It translates to CAWSLQGASYNSPLY. The whole CDR3 protein reads CAWSLQGASYNSPLYF.

About this clone: Gene names refer to mouse genes. The read gets to within 1 residue of the CDR3 end, and the germline J gene fills in the rest. J is TRBJ1-3 and V is TRBV1; 8 bases agree with TRBD1. Germline V lookup: CDR1 NSQYPW, CDR2 LRSPGD (reference sequence). The CDR3 sequence is 15 residues long. With 3 bases clipped from V and 2 bases from J, the junction kept 3 bases outside the gene matches. The CDR3 loop reads CTCSADRATGNTLYF. Incomplete CDR3 DNA: TGCACCTGCAGTGCGGACAGGGCGACTGGAAATACGCTCTAT.

In the case of this clone: Genes here carry mouse names. The CDR3 end falls 1 residue outside the read, so it is completed with the germline J gene. The chain uses TRBV20 and TRBJ2-3; D may be TRBD1 or TRBD2 (5 bases each). CDR1 is GFQATS, CDR2 STVNSAI, per germline. This CDR3 region has 14 residues. The V end was cut by 0 bases, the J end by 1 base, with 8 bases between. The DNA read from the CDR3 is TGTGGTGCTAGGGATGGGACCCGTGCAGAAACGCTGTAT. Translating gives CGARDGTRAETLY. From start to end, the CDR3 is CGARDGTRAETLYF.

As regards this clone: All gene names here are mouse names. The read halts 1 residue ahead of the CDR3 end, with the missing end drawn from the germline J gene. The sample carries other DNA sequences with the same CDR3. The chain recombines TRBV19 with TRBJ1-1; 7 bases are a match to TRBD1. Unmatched junction bases numbered 2, after V lost 3 bases and J lost 0 bases. CDR3 length equals 14 residues. Germline lookup yields CDR1 FNHDT and CDR2 SITEND (reference sequence). The CDR3 protein is CASSSGTANTEVFF. Incomplete CDR3 DNA: TGTGCCAGCAGTAGCGGGACAGCAAACACAGAAGTCTTC.

Points on this clone: The genes and germline here are from mouse. The missing CDR3 end, 1 residue past where the read stops, is filled in from the germline J gene. The chain employs TRBV1 and TRBJ2-5; 9 bases fit TRBD1. Per germline, CDR1 NSQYPW and CDR2 LRSPGD (reference sequence). This CDR3 spans 14 amino acids. The junction had 2 bases not matched to a gene; V was cut back by 3 bases and J by 4 bases. CDR3 DNA (partial): TGCACCTGCAGTGCTCGGACAGGGGAAGACACCCAGTAC. Its protein product is CTCSARTGEDTQY. The CDR3 in full is CTCSARTGEDTQYF. Full variable domain (outside the CDR3, taken from reference TRBV1 and TRBJ2-5): VTLLEQNPRWRLVPRGQAVNLRCILKNSQYPWMSWYQQDLQKQLQWLFTLRSPGDKEVKSLPGADYLATRVTDTELRLQVANMSQGRTLYCTCSARTGEDTQYFGPGTRLLVL.

Points on this clone: Gene names are the mouse ones. The read ends 1 residue before the CDR3 terminus; that terminus is restored from the germline J gene. V usage is TRBV13-2 and J usage is TRBJ2-5; the D is unclear. The ends were cut back, 3 bases at V and 0 bases at J, with 5 bases in the middle. This CDR3 contains 13 residues. CDR1 NNHNN and CDR2 SYGAGS come from the germline V gene (reference sequence). The sequenced part of the CDR3 DNA is TGTGCCAGCGGTGCCAGTAACCAAGACACCCAGTAC. As protein: CASGASNQDTQY. In full, the CDR3 is CASGASNQDTQYF.

The sample holds a few counts of this clone. Gene names and germline match the mouse. The CDR3 end lies 1 residue beyond the end of the read and is filled in from the germline J gene. This sequence joins TRBV20 and TRBJ2-2; no definite D call. CDR1 is GFQATS, CDR2 STVNSAI, per germline. CDR3 length equals 13 residues. V lost 0 bases and J 4 bases, leaving 6 bases between the germline ends. Incomplete CDR3 DNA: TGTGGTGCTAGGGATCAAGGCACCGGGCAGCTCTAC. It codes for CGARDQGTGQLY. The whole CDR3 protein is CGARDQGTGQLYF.

About this clone: Mouse gene names and germline throughout. The CDR3 is cut off 1 residue early in the read; its end comes from the germline J gene. The rearrangement links TRBV13-1 to TRBJ2-3; maybe TRBD1 (5 bases). The V gene lost 3 bases and the J gene lost 1 base, with 6 bases spanning the gap. The germline V gene has CDR1 NSHNY and CDR2 SYGAGN. CDR3 length: 13 residues. The CDR3 spells CASSVRGAETLYF. The sequenced CDR3 bases are TGTGCCAGCAGTGTCAGGGGTGCAGAAACGCTGTAT.